Presented here are 17 T cell receptor beta chains from one specimen sequenced in a study of CD8 T cells in ankylosing spondylitis (dated by TCRdb to between 2016 and 2019). The library was prepared using 5' RACE. Instrument on record: Illumina HiSeq 2500. TCRdb reprocessing: public reads trimmed at Q25 with fastp, clones called with MiXCR, in-frame beta chains kept. When rows share a CDR3 protein, they turn into one entry using the most common DNA and genes. The sample data list around 330,000 distinct CDR3 sequences, and more than 9% of these were observed just once. 9.1% of the sample lies in the top ten. Sequencing was carried out using blood, either unsorted or a sorted T cell fraction (not recorded which). The source is a female donor with ankylosing spondylitis or in good health (not recorded which).

This clonotype was seen at least ten times. The CDR3 nucleotides are TGTGCCAGCAGCTCAATGGGGTCGGCTGGCTACACCTTC. Its protein product is CASSSMGSAGYTF. J is TRBJ1-2 and V is TRBV7-8; D not resolved. The V end was cut by 4 bases, the J end by 7 bases, with 13 bases between. Germline V gene lookup returns CDR1 SGHVS and CDR2 FQNEAQ. The CDR3 spans 13 residues.

This clonotype appeared many times. The rearrangement links TRBV7-8 to TRBJ2-1; 9 bases align to TRBD2. V lost 4 bases to trimming and J lost 6 bases; unmatched junction nucleotides: 10. The CDR3 is 16 residues long. The germline V gene has CDR1 SGHVS and CDR2 FQNEAQ. The CDR3 sequence: CASSSGWREGLNEQFF. CDR3 DNA sequence: TGTGCCAGCAGCTCCGGGTGGCGGGAGGGCCTCAATGAGCAGTTCTTC.

This clonotype was seen once. Being one base from a much bigger clone, this may be a read error. The chain is built from TRBV20-1 and TRBJ1-5; possibly TRBD1 for D (6 bases). CDR1 is DFQATT, CDR2 SNEGSKA, per germline (reference sequence). This CDR3 spans 17 amino acids. The CDR3 loop reads CCARDETGKMGNQPQHF. CDR3 DNA: TGCTGTGCTAGAGACGAAACAGGGAAGATGGGCAATCAGCCCCAGCATTTT.

As to this clonotype: Possible read error: a much larger clone is one base away. The chain employs TRBV20-1 and TRBJ1-4; no clear D. The germline gives CDR1 DFQATT, CDR2 SNEGSKA (reference sequence). This CDR3 is 12 amino acids long. This chain's CDR3 is CRAKGGMGKLFF. CDR3 sequence (DNA): TGCAGGGCTAAAGGCGGTATGGGAAAACTGTTTTTT.

This clonotype was seen repeatedly, ten times or more. This rearrangement joins TRBV5-1 to TRBJ2-7, with no clear D. The germline CDR1 and CDR2 sequences are SGHRS and YFSETQ. The CDR3 runs to 13 residues. V was clipped by 3 bases and J by 2 bases, with 9 bases between them. The CDR3 reads CASSSSLTYEQYF. In DNA, the CDR3 is TGCGCCAGCAGCTCATCCCTTACCTACGAGCAGTACTTC.

This clonotype was observed at least ten times. V gene TRBV10-3 combines with J gene TRBJ1-5; D call uncertain. Germline lookup yields CDR1 ENHRY and CDR2 SYGVKD. Trimming left V 4 bases short and J 7 bases short, with 8 bases between. The CDR3 runs 12 residues. CDR3 in amino acids: CAISGGRQPQHF. In DNA form, the CDR3 reads TGTGCCATCAGTGGAGGACGGCAGCCCCAGCATTTT.

This clonotype has at least ten counts. The V and J genes are TRBV20-1 and TRBJ1-4; D uncertain. Germline CDR1 DFQATT, CDR2 SNEGSKA (reference sequence). Between the trimmed V and J ends, which lost 0 bases and 5 bases, there was a span of 10 bases. This CDR3 comprises 14 residues. In DNA, the CDR3 is TGCAGTGCTAGAGATCGGCAAATCAATGAAAAACTGTTTTTT. This sequence encodes CSARDRQINEKLFF.

This clonotype has ten or more counts. This sequence joins TRBV4-2 and TRBJ2-2; D is uncertain. Trimming left V 0 bases short and J 2 bases short, with 10 bases between. The length of the CDR3 is 16 residues. Germline V CDR1 and CDR2: LGHNA, YNFKEQ. The CDR3 DNA reads as TGTGCCAGCAGCCAAGAACTTCGCCTTAACACCGGGGAGCTGTTTTTT. Residues: CASSQELRLNTGELFF.

This clonotype was counted at least ten times. DNA of the CDR3: TGTGCCACCTCGGGACAGGGAAGTGACACCGGGGAGCTGTTTTTT. It translates to CATSGQGSDTGELFF. The V gene is TRBV10-3, the J gene TRBJ2-2, with TRBD1 identical over 9 bases. J was trimmed by 3 bases and V by 10 bases; bases with no gene match: 9. This CDR3 has 15 amino acids. Germline V gene data show CDR1 as ENHRY and CDR2 as SYGVKD.

V usage is TRBV7-2 and J usage is TRBJ2-4; 11 bases are shared with TRBD2. The CDR3 has 17 residues. The germline V gene encodes CDR1 SGHTA and CDR2 FQGNSA. V dropped 1 base and J dropped 0; count of bases not matched to a gene: 2. The CDR3 DNA sequence: TGTGCCAGCAGCTTAGTGGGGACTAGCGGAGCCAAAAACATTCAGTACTTC. This translates into CASSLVGTSGAKNIQYF.

The sample holds a few counts of this clonotype. V usage is TRBV5-1 and J usage is TRBJ2-7; perhaps TRBD1 as D (6 bases). Per the germline V gene, CDR1 is SGHRS and CDR2 is YFSETQ. Trimming shortened V by 2 bases and J by 2 bases, and 11 bases separated the two germline ends. The CDR3 runs 14 residues. DNA for the CDR3: TGCGCCAGCAGCTTCCGGGACAAAGCCTACGAGCAGTACTTC. Translation gives CASSFRDKAYEQYF.

This clonotype was counted ten times or more. The chain has TRBV20-1 and TRBJ1-1; D is unclear. The germline V gene encodes CDR1 DFQATT and CDR2 SNEGSKA (reference sequence). V lost 0 bases and J 0 bases, leaving 11 bases between the germline ends. CDR3 length: 15 residues. In nucleotides, the CDR3 is TGCAGTGCTAGAGATCCGGGGAGAATGAACACTGAAGCTTTCTTT. This translates into CSARDPGRMNTEAFF.

Worth noting for this clonotype: A read error may produce the germline difference seen at one junction end. V is TRBV3-1 and J is TRBJ2-5, with a weak D call TRBD2 (7 bases). CDR3 length equals 17 residues. The germline V gene has CDR1 LGHDT and CDR2 YNNKEL (reference sequence). CDR3 in amino acids: CASTQDGKTRGGKTQYF. For the CDR3, the DNA is TGTGCCAGCACCCAAGATGGGAAGACTAGGGGGGGAAAGACCCAGTACTTC.

This clonotype was observed many times. This chain links TRBV6-5 with TRBJ2-1, with a tentative D call TRBD1 (5 bases). Trimming stripped 2 bases from V and 5 bases from J, with 10 bases between. Germline CDR1 MNHEY, CDR2 SVGAGI. There are 14 residues in the CDR3. This CDR3 is CASSYPQGNNEQFF. CDR3 bases: TGTGCCAGCAGTTACCCCCAGGGTAACAATGAGCAGTTCTTC.

This clonotype was seen many times. The rearrangement uses TRBV24-1 and TRBJ2-3; tentative D call: TRBD2 (5 bases). Germline CDR1 reads KGHDR; CDR2 reads SFDVKD. Trimming took 6 bases from V and 1 from J, leaving 10 bases between them. The CDR3 is 14 residues long. CDR3 DNA sequence: TGTGCCACCAGTCAGACGCGGGGCACAGATACGCAGTATTTT. Translation gives CATSQTRGTDTQYF.

This clonotype has a handful of counts. The chain joins TRBV4-1 to TRBJ2-7; D unclear. Germline V lookup: CDR1 MGHRA, CDR2 YSYEKL. The germline V and J ends were trimmed by 1 base and 6 bases, with 13 bases remaining between them. The CDR3 sequence is 14 residues long. CDR3 sequence (DNA): TGCGCCAGCAGCCAAGTCCACGGATTGGGCGAGCAGTACTTC. It is translated as CASSQVHGLGEQYF.

The chain uses TRBV7-2 and TRBJ2-7, with unresolved D. CDR3 length: 13 residues. Trimming took 3 bases from V and 0 from J, leaving 6 bases between them. Germline V gene lookup returns CDR1 SGHTA and CDR2 FQGNSA. CDR3 sequence reads: CASSFSPSYEQYF. CDR3 nucleotides: TGTGCCAGCAGCTTTAGTCCCTCCTACGAGCAGTACTTC.